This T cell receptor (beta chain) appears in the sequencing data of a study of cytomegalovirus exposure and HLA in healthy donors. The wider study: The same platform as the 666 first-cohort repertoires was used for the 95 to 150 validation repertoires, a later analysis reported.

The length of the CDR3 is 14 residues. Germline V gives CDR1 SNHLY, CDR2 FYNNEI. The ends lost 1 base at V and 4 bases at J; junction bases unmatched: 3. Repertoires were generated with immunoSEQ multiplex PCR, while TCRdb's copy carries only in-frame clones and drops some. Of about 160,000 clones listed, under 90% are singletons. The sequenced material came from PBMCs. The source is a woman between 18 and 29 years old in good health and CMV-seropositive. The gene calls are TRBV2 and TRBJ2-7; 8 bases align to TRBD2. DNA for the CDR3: TGTGCCAGCAGTGAAGGGACTAGCAGTTACGAGCAGTACTTC. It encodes CASSEGTSSYEQYF.